Below are 14 T cell receptor beta chains sequenced from a single sample in a study of T cell changes during pregnancy in multiple sclerosis. Sequencing was performed with immunoSEQ multiplex PCR; in TCRdb, only in-frame clones are kept and a portion is missing. The sample yields roughly 40,000 clones, 75% to 95% seen once. The sequencing here drew on CD4+ T cells from peripheral blood mononuclear cells, taken in the third trimester of pregnancy. These receptors all come from a female donor with multiple sclerosis, enrolled in a pregnancy study.

This clone was found a few times. The chain employs TRBV27 and TRBJ2-1; 8 bases map to TRBD2. V was pared by 10 bases and J by 8 bases, with 16 bases of the junction left unmatched. Germline CDR1 is MNHEY and CDR2 is SMNVEV (reference sequence). This CDR3 comprises 15 residues. The CDR3 protein is CATHRVGSGTHEQFF. CDR3 coding DNA: TGTGCCACCCACAGGGTGGGTAGCGGGACGCATGAGCAGTTCTTC.

This chain joins TRBV2 and TRBJ2-5; 12 nucleotides agree with TRBD2. CDR3 size: 15 residues. CDR1 and CDR2 (germline): SNHLY, FYNNEI. J gave up 4 bases and V 6 bases, and 6 bases lay outside the gene matches. CDR3 coding DNA: TGTGCCAGCAGGGTGACTAGCGGGAGTTTAGAGACCCAGTACTTC. Its translation: CASRVTSGSLETQYF.

V gene TRBV5-5 combines with J gene TRBJ1-4; maybe TRBD1 (6 bases). Trimming stripped 5 bases from V and 6 bases from J, with 17 bases between. Germline V lookup: CDR1 SGHKS, CDR2 YYEKEE (reference sequence). This CDR3 is built from 15 residues. In DNA, the CDR3 is TGTGCCAGCAGTCGAGCTGGGGGCTGGGATGAAAAACTGTTTTTT. The encoded protein is CASSRAGGWDEKLFF.

This chain links TRBV10-2 with TRBJ2-1, with D possibly being TRBD2 (6 bases). Germline assignment: CDR1 WSHSY and CDR2 SAAADI. Trimming pared 3 bases from V and 3 bases from J, leaving 12 bases between. This CDR3 is built from 15 residues. In nucleotides, the CDR3 is TGCGCCAGCAGTGAAGAGACTAGGTACTACAATGAGCAGTTCTTC. Its translation is CASSEETRYYNEQFF.

The chain couples TRBV11-2 to TRBJ2-3, with D possibly being TRBD2 (7 bases). This CDR3 spans 16 amino acids. With 5 bases removed from V and 1 base from J, the gap between germline ends came to 16 bases. Germline assignment: CDR1 SGHAT and CDR2 FQNNGV. CDR3 bases: TGTGCCAGCAGCCTAGGGGGGGGAGGCCGCACAGATACGCAGTATTTT. Translated: CASSLGGGGRTDTQYF.

This clone appeared many times. The chain has TRBV5-6 and TRBJ1-2; unclear D gene. CDR1 and CDR2 from the germline V gene are SGHDT and YYEEEE. The CDR3 length is 13 residues. Trimming removed 5 bases at V and 5 bases at J, with 13 bases between. This CDR3 reads CASSSEPTYGYTF. CDR3 nucleotides: TGTGCCAGCAGTTCTGAACCGACTTATGGCTACACCTTC.

This rearrangement joins TRBV9 to TRBJ2-1, with 7 nucleotides matching TRBD1. The CDR3 contains 15 residues. J lost 8 bases, V lost 4 bases, and 12 bases had no gene match. CDR1 is SGDLS, CDR2 YYNGEE, per germline. CDR3 sequence (DNA): TGTGCCAGCAGCCCCCGGACAGGTTCGGCGCATGAGCAGTTCTTC. Translation gives CASSPRTGSAHEQFF.

This clone has only a few counts. This chain joins TRBV6-1 and TRBJ1-2; the D is unclear. The CDR3 is 14 amino acids. With 2 bases removed from V and 7 bases from J, the gap between germline ends came to 14 bases. Per germline, CDR1 MNHNS and CDR2 SASEGT. The CDR3 here is CASSERAGLSGYTF. The CDR3 DNA reads as TGTGCCAGCAGTGAAAGGGCGGGTCTGAGTGGCTACACCTTC.

The chain recombines TRBV6-1 with TRBJ1-5, with D tentatively TRBD1 (6 bases). The CDR3 has 15 residues. Trimming removed 1 base from V and 7 bases from J, with 14 bases in between. Germline V gene data show CDR1 as MNHNS and CDR2 as SASEGT. CDR3 in DNA: TGTGCCAGCAGTGAAGTAGTACAGGGTGGACAGCCCCAGCATTTT. Its translation is CASSEVVQGGQPQHF.

The V gene is TRBV2, the J gene TRBJ2-5, with no clear D. The ends were cut back, 6 bases at V and 2 bases at J, with 7 bases in the middle. The germline V gene has CDR1 SNHLY and CDR2 FYNNEI. The CDR3 contains 12 residues. The DNA for the CDR3 is TGTGCCAGCAGCGAATCGCAAGAGACCCAGTACTTC. Translation: CASSESQETQYF.

V is TRBV11-2 and J is TRBJ2-7; 14 positions agree with TRBD2. Per the germline V gene, CDR1 is SGHAT and CDR2 is FQNNGV. This CDR3 has 15 amino acids. V gave up 4 bases and J gave up 7 bases; unmatched junction bases: 6. The CDR3 loop reads CASSSGLAGGLEQYF. CDR3 coding DNA: TGTGCCAGCAGCTCCGGACTAGCGGGAGGTCTTGAGCAGTACTTC. The full variable domain, with the rest looked up from reference TRBV11-2 and TRBJ2-7, is EAGVAQSPRYKIIEKRQSVAFWCNPISGHATLYWYQQILGQGPKLLIQFQNNGVVDDSQLPKDRFSAERLKGVDSTLKIQPAKLEDSAVYLCASSSGLAGGLEQYFGPGTRLTVT.

In DNA, the CDR3 is TGCGCCAGCAGCTTAACTCCGGGGGGAGAGACCCAGTACTTC. It yields the protein CASSLTPGGETQYF. The V and J genes are TRBV5-1 and TRBJ2-5, with 7 bases fitting TRBD2. Germline CDR1 is SGHRS and CDR2 is YFSETQ. This CDR3 spans 14 amino acids. J gave up 4 bases and V 2 bases, and 5 bases lay outside the gene matches. The full variable domain, completed using reference TRBV5-1 and TRBJ2-5, is KAGVTQTPRYLIKTRGQQVTLSCSPISGHRSVSWYQQTPGQGLQFLFEYFSETQRNKGNFPGRFSGRQFSNSRSEMNVSTLELGDSALYLCASSLTPGGETQYFGPGTRLLVL.

This chain uses TRBV4-1 with TRBJ1-5; no firm D call. Germline-derived CDR1 and CDR2 are MGHRA and YSYEKL. Trimming shortened V by 2 bases and J by 3 bases, and 14 bases separated the two germline ends. The CDR3 totals 16 residues. The CDR3 DNA sequence: TGCGCCAGCAGCCAAACCGTGGCTGCAGTCAATCAGCCCCAGCATTTT. Protein: CASSQTVAAVNQPQHF.

This rearrangement joins TRBV5-8 to TRBJ2-5; 7 bases align to TRBD2. Germline values: CDR1 SGHTS, CDR2 YDEGEE. The CDR3 runs to 15 residues. J lost 2 bases, V lost 4 bases, and 8 bases had no gene match. For the CDR3, the DNA is TGTGCCAGCAGCCGCGGGAGACCCGGGCAAGAGACCCAGTACTTC. Translation: CASSRGRPGQETQYF.